The clone carrying this TCR beta chain was seen once. As handled by the study authors: For nucleated cells, counts were estimated from reference gene primer amplification. Sequencing used immunoSEQ multiplex PCR; TCRdb keeps in-frame clones, though not all of them. The V and J calls and clone size are taken from that table; D and trimming were inferred from the DNA. The sample consists of tens of thousands of clones, around 88% of them appearing once. Per germline, CDR1 SGHNT and CDR2 YYREEE (reference sequence). V trimming: 2 bases; J trimming: 1 base; junction bases outside the gene matches: 4. The CDR3 loop spans 18 amino acids. The sample originates from a study of blood T cell repertoires in COVID-19. Study-level information: Acute and convalescent COVID-19 samples came from the United States, Italy and Spain. Nucleic acid was either cDNA or gDNA, and it came from T cells, B-cell-depleted T cells, or PBMCs.

Sequencing input: peripheral blood. The chain is built from TRBV5-4 and TRBJ2-2, with 14 bases matching TRBD2. This TCR was recovered from a woman older than 75 with acute or convalescent COVID-19. The CDR3 protein is CASSFFGLAGGNTGELFF. Here the CDR3 DNA reads TGTGCCAGCAGCTTTTTCGGACTAGCGGGGGGGAACACCGGGGAGCTGTTTTTT. The complete variable domain, with remaining parts taken from reference TRBV5-4 and TRBJ2-2, reads ETGVTQSPTHLIKTRGQQVTLRCSSQSGHNTVSWYQQALGQGPQFIFQYYREEENGRGNFPPRFSGLQFPNYSSELNVNALELDDSALYLCASSFFGLAGGNTGELFFGEGSRLTVL.